This TCR beta chain emerged from a study of healthy donors' naive CD4 and CD8 T cells. Each TCR library used approximately 500 ng of total RNA and a linear amplification protocol. MiXCR was run by TCRdb on the reads, yielding one entry per CDR3 protein. Seen here are around 200,000 distinct CDR3 sequences, under 85% observed once, and the top ten hold less than 2.5%. The sequence derives from a pool of human donors in good health; the sample pools cells from several healthy donors. The sample consisted of naive CD4+ and CD8+ T cells sorted from blood, pooled from several donors.

CDR3 protein: CSVEHEFGMNTEAFF. The CDR3 DNA sequence: TGCAGCGTTGAACATGAGTTTGGAATGAACACTGAAGCTTTCTTT. V and J are TRBV29-1 and TRBJ1-1; D is undetermined. CDR1 and CDR2 (germline): SQVTM, ANQGSEA. The CDR3 has 15 residues. V gave up 2 bases and J gave up 0 bases, with 13 bases separating them. Based on the CDR3 plus reference TRBV29-1 and TRBJ1-1, the full variable domain is SAVISQKPSRDICQRGTSLTIQCQVDSQVTMMFWYRQQPGQSLTLIATANQGSEATYESGFVIDKFPISRPNLTFSTLTVSNMSPEDSSIYLCSVEHEFGMNTEAFFGQGTRLTVV.